This T cell receptor (beta chain) was documented in a study of T cell responses to AZD1222 COVID-19 vaccine. Overall study findings and caveats: Distributed over spike, vaccine-associated CD4 TCRs predominated at 160-218 and 743-854. The study sampled repertoires only after the peak T cell response.

The method was immunoSEQ multiplex PCR; TCRdb's version includes in-frame clones alone and lacks a portion of them. Found here are over 90,000 clones, more than 75% of them singletons; the top ten hold 9.5% to 13%. Second-dose intervals near 4 or 12 weeks were combined. A note on this clone: Its specificity is not known.

The CDR3 loop spans 12 amino acids. V was trimmed by 3 bases and J by 2 bases, leaving 2 bases between them. The germline CDR1 and CDR2 sequences are SGDLS and YYNGEE. The receptor's source is an adult who received the AZD1222 COVID-19 vaccine. Sequencing used peripheral blood, obtained 28 days after the second AZD1222 dose. This chain joins TRBV9 and TRBJ2-2; D is unresolved. CDR3 residues: CASSDNTGELFF. In nucleotides, the CDR3 is TGTGCCAGCAGCGATAACACCGGGGAGCTGTTTTTT.